This TCR beta chain was found in a study of neoadjuvant nivolumab and ipilimumab in lung cancer. Study-level findings and limits: From pretherapy to surgery, tumor richness and clonality rose with dual therapy. TCR receptors were sequenced in few samples. Resected-tumor TCR richness correlated positively with pretherapy blood richness. Compared with tumor-adjacent uninvolved lung, resected tumors showed greater richness and clonality.

With regard to this clone: The antigen is not known.

CDR3 length: 13 residues. V shed 1 base and J shed 11 bases, with 14 bases lying between them. CDR1 and CDR2 from the germline V gene are SGHAT and FQDESV (reference sequence). TCRdb's table, derived via immunoSEQ multiplex PCR, lists solely in-frame clones and lacks some. The data hold about 260 clones, with roughly nine tenths observed a single time. This chain uses TRBV11-1 with TRBJ1-1, with D perhaps TRBD1 (5 bases). The TCR comes from an adult with non-small cell lung cancer. Sequenced here: tumor tissue, sampled after neoadjuvant nivolumab, alone or with ipilimumab, at or shortly before surgery. The CDR3, as DNA: TGTGCCAGCAGCTTAGAGGGGTCGGTACGTGCTTTCTTT. Translating it yields CASSLEGSVRAFF.